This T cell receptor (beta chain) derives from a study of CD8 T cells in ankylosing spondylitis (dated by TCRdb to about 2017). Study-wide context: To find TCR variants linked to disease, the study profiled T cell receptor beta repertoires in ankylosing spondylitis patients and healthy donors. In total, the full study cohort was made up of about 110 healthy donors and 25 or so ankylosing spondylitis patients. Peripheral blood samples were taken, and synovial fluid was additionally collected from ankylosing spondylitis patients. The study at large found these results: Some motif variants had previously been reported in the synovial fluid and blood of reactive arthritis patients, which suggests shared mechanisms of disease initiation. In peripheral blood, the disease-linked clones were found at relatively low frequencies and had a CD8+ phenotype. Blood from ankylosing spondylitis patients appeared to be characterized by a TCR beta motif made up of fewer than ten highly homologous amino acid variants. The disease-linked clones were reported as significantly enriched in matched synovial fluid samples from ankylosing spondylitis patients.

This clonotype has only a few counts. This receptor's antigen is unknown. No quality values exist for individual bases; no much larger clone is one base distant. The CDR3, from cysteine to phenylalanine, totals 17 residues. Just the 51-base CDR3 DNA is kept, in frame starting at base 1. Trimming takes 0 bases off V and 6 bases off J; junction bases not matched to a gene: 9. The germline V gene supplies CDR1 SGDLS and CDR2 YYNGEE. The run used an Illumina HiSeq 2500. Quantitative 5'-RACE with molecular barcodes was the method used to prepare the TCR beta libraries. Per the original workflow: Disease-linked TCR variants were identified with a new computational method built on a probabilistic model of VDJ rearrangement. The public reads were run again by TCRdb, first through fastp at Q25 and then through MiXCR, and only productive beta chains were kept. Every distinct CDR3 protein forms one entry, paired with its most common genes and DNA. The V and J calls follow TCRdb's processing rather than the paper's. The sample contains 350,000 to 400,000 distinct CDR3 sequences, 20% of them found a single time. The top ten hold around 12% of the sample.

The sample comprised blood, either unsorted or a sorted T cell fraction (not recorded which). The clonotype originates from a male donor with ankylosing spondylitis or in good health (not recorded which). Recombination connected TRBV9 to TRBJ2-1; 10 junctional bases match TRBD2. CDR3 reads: CASSVVDTSGEGNEQFF. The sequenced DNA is TGTGCCAGCAGCGTAGTTGACACTAGCGGGGAGGGCAATGAGCAGTTCTTC.